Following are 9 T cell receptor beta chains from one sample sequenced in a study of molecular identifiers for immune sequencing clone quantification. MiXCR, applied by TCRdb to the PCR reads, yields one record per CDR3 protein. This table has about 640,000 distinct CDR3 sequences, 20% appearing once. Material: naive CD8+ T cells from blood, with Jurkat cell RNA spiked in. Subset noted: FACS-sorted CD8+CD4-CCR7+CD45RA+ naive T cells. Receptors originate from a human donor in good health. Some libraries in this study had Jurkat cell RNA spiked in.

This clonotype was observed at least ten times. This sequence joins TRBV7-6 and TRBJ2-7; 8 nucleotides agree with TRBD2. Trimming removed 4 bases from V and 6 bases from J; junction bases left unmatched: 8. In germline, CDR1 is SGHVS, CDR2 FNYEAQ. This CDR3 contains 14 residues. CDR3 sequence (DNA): TGTGCCAGCAGCTCGCTACTCCTAGCGGGCGAGCAGTACTTC. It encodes CASSSLLLAGEQYF.

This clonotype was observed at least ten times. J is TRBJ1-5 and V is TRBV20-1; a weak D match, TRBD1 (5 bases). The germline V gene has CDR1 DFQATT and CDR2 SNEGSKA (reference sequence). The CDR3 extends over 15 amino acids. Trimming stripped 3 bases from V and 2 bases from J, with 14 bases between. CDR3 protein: CSASGEGIGNQPQHF. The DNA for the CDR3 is TGCAGTGCTAGTGGTGAGGGGATCGGCAATCAGCCCCAGCATTTT.

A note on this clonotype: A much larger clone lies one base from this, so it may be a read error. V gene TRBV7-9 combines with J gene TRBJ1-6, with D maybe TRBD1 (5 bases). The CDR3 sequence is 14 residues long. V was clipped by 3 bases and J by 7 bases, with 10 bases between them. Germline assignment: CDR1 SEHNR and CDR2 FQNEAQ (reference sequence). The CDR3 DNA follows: TGTGCCAGCAGCTTCGGGTGGGGGAATTCACCCCTCCACTTT. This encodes CASSFGWGNSPLHF.

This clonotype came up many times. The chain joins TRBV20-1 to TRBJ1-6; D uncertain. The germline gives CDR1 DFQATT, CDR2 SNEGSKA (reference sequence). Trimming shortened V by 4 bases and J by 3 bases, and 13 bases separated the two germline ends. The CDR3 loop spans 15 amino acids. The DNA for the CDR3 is TGCAGTGCTACGCAGGAGTGGGACTATAATTCACCCCTCCACTTT. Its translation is CSATQEWDYNSPLHF.

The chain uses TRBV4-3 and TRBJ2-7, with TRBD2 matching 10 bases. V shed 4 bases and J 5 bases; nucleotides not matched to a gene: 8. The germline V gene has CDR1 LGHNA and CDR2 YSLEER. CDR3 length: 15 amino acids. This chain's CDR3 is CASSRLAGGPNEQYF. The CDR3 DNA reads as TGCGCCAGCAGCCGATTAGCGGGGGGCCCTAACGAGCAGTACTTC.

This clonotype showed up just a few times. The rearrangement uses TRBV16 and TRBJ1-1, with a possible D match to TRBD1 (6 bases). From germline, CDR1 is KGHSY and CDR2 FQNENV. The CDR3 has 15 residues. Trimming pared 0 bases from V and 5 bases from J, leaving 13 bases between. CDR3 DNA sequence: TGTGCCAGCAGCCAATCTGCACAGGGAGGGACTGAAGCTTTCTTT. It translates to CASSQSAQGGTEAFF.

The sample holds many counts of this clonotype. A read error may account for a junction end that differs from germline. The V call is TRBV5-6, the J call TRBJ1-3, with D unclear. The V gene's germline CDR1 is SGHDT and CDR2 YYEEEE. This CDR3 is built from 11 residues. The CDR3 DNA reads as TGTGCCAGCAGCGATGGAAGCACCATATATTTT. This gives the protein CASSDGSTIYF. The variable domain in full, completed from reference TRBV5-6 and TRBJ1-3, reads DAGVTQSPTHLIKTRGQQVTLRCSPKSGHDTVSWYQQALGQGPQFIFQYYEEEERQRGNFPDRFSGHQFPNYSSELNVNALLLGDSALYLCASSDGSTIYFGEGSWLTVV.

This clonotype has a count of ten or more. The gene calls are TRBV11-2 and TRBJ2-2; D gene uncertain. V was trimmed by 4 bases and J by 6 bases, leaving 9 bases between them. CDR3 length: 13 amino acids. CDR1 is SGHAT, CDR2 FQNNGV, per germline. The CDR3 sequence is CASSSYDPGELFF. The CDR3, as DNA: TGTGCCAGCAGCTCGTACGACCCCGGGGAGCTGTTTTTT.

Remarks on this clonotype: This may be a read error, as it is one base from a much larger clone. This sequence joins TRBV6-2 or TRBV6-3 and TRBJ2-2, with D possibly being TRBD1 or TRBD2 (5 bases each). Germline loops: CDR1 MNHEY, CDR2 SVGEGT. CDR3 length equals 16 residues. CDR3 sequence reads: CTSSGWDGANTGELFF. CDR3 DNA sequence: TGTACCAGCAGTGGGTGGGACGGCGCGAACACCGGGGAGCTGTTTTTT.